This T cell receptor beta chain is from a study of T cells in Graves' hyperthyroidism and ophthalmopathy (dated by TCRdb to about 2019). Turning to the overall study: Peripheral blood was collected at initial diagnosis, before any treatment. A discovery cohort of 95 to 100 patients, approximately 45 with Graves' ophthalmopathy and over 55 with stable Graves' hyperthyroidism, was used to find distinguishing TCR V-J signatures. Whether ophthalmopathy could be predicted prospectively was tested in an independent validation cohort made up of roughly 19 hyperthyroidism patients plus 17 patients who later progressed to ophthalmopathy. The roughly 90 discovery patients were divided at random into training and test sets in a 7:3 ratio. The study also compared thyroid tissue and blood T-cell repertoires from over 5 Graves' hyperthyroidism patients. Following sampling, methimazole starting at 30 mg daily was given to hyperthyroidism patients, and high-dose intravenous methylprednisolone was given to ophthalmopathy patients. The paper reports TCR Vbeta CDR3 sequencing of roughly 140 peripheral blood samples: 43 ophthalmopathy, 75 to 80 hyperthyroidism and around 17 progressor patients. Results the study describes overall, beyond this receptor: During validation, the model predicted progression to ophthalmopathy a median of roughly six months ahead of onset, with almost 71% sensitivity and 72.22% specificity. In cross-validation, a model built on a 13 V-J signature told ophthalmopathy apart from stable hyperthyroidism with approximately 90% sensitivity and 81% to 82% specificity, and in testing the same model reached 80%/75%. Sample size was not statistically predetermined, and blinding of investigators to group allocation was not performed. Blood samples also contained most of the expanded thyroid clonotypes (frequency above 0.001), which suggests that blood repertoires may reflect thyroid immune responses.

The TCR beta CDR3 regions were amplified from the RNA transcripts. A first-round RT-PCR of the TCR CDR3 used the HTBI primer set with the Qiagen OneStep RT-PCR kit. A second multiplex PCR round built the libraries, followed by size selection and purification. The libraries were sequenced on an Illumina HiSeq2000 using paired-end 100 bp reads. Processing in the source paper ran as follows. SOAPnuke was used to process the raw data, throwing out any read that contained adapters or uncalled bases, had a mean Phred below 15, or lacked an exact constant-primer or identifier match. High-quality paired reads were merged using COPE v1.2.5, and each unique nucleotide sequence was defined as a clonotype. MiTCR v1.1 was used to align clonotypes to the IMGT TRBV, TRBD and TRBJ reference segments. The analysis included only V-J combinations with a frequency above 0.0001, which together covered 98% to 99.2% of the repertoires. A TCS score was defined as the ratio of F50 (clonal expansion) to E x V (chaos), with BLOSUM62-based TCRdist applied between CDR3 peptides within each V-J. Welch's t-statistics and random forest reduced several hundred V-J features to some 14, which were used in a naive Bayes classifier (R e1071). TCRdb cleaned the public reads at Q25 with fastp, built clones with MiXCR and kept in-frame beta chains. Identical CDR3 protein sequences are pooled into one entry, listed with their most common genes and DNA. The V and J calls, along with clone size, are taken from TCRdb and not from the paper's own processing. The sample table shows approximately 380,000 distinct CDR3 sequences, and about 14% are seen once. Jointly, the top ten make up around 27% of the sample.

In its sample, this clonotype was seen a few times. No antigen is known for it. No base quality values were provided; no much bigger clone lies one nucleotide off. Ophthalmopathy patients had moderately to severely active disease, with a Clinical Activity Score of 3 or more, a NOSPECS grade of 4 or more, and a disease duration of less than 3 months. Exclusion was applied to patients with uncontrolled infections, other autoimmune diseases, pregnancy or lactation. Diagnoses were based on clinical symptoms, serum thyroxine and TRAb, thyroid ultrasound and orbital computed tomography. PBMCs were separated from over 9 ml of fresh peripheral blood using Ficoll-Paque density gradient centrifugation. Total RNA was extracted using Trizol reagent, and RNA quality was assessed on an Agilent 2100 Bioanalyzer. From cysteine to phenylalanine, the CDR3 is 13 amino acids long. This entry keeps only the CDR3 DNA: 39 bases, framed from base 1. The V end loses 6 bases and the J end loses 6 bases, and a stretch of 18 bases separates them. The germline V gene (reference sequence) supplies CDR1 DFQATT and CDR2 SNEGSKA.

The TCR was taken from a man between 50 and 59 years old with Graves' ophthalmopathy. Input material: blood. The rearrangement combines TRBV20-1 with TRBJ2-7; the D region is possibly TRBD1 or TRBD2, each matching across 7 bases. In nucleotides, the sequence is TGCAGTGCACCACAGGGGAGGGTAGGCGAGCAGTACTTC. Protein translation: CSAPQGRVGEQYF.